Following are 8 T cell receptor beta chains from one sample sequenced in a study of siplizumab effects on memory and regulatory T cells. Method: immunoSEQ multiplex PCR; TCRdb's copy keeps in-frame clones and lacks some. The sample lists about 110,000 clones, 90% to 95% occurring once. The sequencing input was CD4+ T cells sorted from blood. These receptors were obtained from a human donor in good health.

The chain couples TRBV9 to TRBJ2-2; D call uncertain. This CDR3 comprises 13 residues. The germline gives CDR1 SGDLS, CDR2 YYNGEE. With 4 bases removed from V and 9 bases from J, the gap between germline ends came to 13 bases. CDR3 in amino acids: CASSPHEFRELFF. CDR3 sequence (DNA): TGTGCCAGCAGCCCCCACGAGTTTCGGGAGCTGTTTTTT.

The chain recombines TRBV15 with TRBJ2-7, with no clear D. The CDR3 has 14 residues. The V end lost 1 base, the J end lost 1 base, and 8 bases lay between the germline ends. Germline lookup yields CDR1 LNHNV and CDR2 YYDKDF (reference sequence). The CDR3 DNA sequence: TGTGCCACCAGCAGAGTCCGGGCATCCTACGAGCAGTACTTC. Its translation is CATSRVRASYEQYF.

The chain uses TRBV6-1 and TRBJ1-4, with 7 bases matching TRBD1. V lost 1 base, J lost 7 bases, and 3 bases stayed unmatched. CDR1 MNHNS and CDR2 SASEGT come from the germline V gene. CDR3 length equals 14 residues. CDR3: CASSEGQGGEKLFF. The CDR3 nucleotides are TGTGCCAGCAGTGAAGGACAGGGTGGTGAAAAACTGTTTTTT.

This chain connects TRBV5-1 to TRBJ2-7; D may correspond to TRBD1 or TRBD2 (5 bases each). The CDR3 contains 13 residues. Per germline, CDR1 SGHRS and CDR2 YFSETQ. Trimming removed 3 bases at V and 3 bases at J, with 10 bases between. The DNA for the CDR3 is TGCGCCAGCAGCTCCAATGGGGGCTACGAGCAGTACTTC. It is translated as CASSSNGGYEQYF.

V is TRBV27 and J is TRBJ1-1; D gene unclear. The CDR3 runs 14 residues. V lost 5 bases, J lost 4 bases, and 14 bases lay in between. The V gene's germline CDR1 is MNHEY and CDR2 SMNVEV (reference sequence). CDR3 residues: CASSQLGMGTEAFF. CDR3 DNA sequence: TGTGCCAGCAGTCAGTTAGGTATGGGCACTGAAGCTTTCTTT.

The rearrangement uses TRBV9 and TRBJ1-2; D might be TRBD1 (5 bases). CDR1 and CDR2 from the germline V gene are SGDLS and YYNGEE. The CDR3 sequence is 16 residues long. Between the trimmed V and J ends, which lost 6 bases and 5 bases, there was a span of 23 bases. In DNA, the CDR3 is TGTGCCAGCAAAGCCGGGGCGGGGGGAGACCAATATGGCTACACCTTC. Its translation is CASKAGAGGDQYGYTF.

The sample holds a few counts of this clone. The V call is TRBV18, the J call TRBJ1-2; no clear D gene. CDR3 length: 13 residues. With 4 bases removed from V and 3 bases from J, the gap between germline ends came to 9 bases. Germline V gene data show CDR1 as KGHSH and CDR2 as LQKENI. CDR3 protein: CASSQTVDYGYTF. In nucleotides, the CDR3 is TGTGCCAGCTCACAAACAGTGGACTATGGCTACACCTTC.

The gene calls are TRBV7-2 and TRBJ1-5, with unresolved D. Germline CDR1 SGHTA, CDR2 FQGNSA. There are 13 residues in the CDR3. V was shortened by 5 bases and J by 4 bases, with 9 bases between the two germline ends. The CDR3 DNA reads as TGTGCCAGCAGCCTCCAAATGAATCAGCCCCAGCATTTT. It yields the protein CASSLQMNQPQHF.